This T cell receptor beta chain stems from a study of cytomegalovirus exposure and HLA in healthy donors. Broader study findings: The HLA-A and HLA-B alleles of most subjects were reportedly predicted accurately from TCR beta sequences.

13 Jbeta primers and 60 Vbeta primers were used for the PCR. Here immunoSEQ multiplex PCR was the method, and the copy in TCRdb shows in-frame clones only, minus some. The sample consists of more than 100,000 clones, 79% of them appearing once. Note on this clone: No antigen is known for it.

Germline V gene data show CDR1 as SGHTA and CDR2 as FQGTGA. V lost 8 bases, J lost 2 bases, and 11 bases lay in between. CDR3 length: 13 residues. The chain links TRBV7-3 to TRBJ2-3; a weak D match, TRBD2 (5 bases). This receptor was obtained from a man over 45 in good health and CMV-seropositive. The sequencing sample was made of PBMCs. The CDR3 loop reads CASADSATDTQYF. CDR3 coding DNA: TGTGCCAGCGCGGATAGCGCCACAGATACGCAGTATTTT.